The clone carrying this TCR beta chain was seen many times. Its target is not known. The sample comes from a study of identical twins. From germline, CDR1 is SQVTM and CDR2 ANQGSEA. The V and J ends lost 4 bases and 5 bases respectively, with 9 bases between them. This CDR3 is 11 amino acids long. Broader study findings: Beta out-of-frame sequences showed weaker excess twin sharing.

Unique molecular identifiers were in the cDNA, with template-switch universal primer binding. TCRdb analysed the 5' RACE reads with MiXCR anew, one entry per CDR3 protein. The table lists about 570,000 distinct CDR3 sequences, over 8.5% of them singletons. The same sample was also used in a study of yellow fever vaccine responses in identical twins.

The sequence came from a young woman in good health. Sequenced: PBMCs. This rearrangement joins TRBV29-1 to TRBJ2-7; D may be TRBD1 (5 bases). The CDR3 here is CSVGLRDEQYF. The DNA of the CDR3 is TGCAGCGTTGGGCTCAGGGACGAGCAGTACTTC.